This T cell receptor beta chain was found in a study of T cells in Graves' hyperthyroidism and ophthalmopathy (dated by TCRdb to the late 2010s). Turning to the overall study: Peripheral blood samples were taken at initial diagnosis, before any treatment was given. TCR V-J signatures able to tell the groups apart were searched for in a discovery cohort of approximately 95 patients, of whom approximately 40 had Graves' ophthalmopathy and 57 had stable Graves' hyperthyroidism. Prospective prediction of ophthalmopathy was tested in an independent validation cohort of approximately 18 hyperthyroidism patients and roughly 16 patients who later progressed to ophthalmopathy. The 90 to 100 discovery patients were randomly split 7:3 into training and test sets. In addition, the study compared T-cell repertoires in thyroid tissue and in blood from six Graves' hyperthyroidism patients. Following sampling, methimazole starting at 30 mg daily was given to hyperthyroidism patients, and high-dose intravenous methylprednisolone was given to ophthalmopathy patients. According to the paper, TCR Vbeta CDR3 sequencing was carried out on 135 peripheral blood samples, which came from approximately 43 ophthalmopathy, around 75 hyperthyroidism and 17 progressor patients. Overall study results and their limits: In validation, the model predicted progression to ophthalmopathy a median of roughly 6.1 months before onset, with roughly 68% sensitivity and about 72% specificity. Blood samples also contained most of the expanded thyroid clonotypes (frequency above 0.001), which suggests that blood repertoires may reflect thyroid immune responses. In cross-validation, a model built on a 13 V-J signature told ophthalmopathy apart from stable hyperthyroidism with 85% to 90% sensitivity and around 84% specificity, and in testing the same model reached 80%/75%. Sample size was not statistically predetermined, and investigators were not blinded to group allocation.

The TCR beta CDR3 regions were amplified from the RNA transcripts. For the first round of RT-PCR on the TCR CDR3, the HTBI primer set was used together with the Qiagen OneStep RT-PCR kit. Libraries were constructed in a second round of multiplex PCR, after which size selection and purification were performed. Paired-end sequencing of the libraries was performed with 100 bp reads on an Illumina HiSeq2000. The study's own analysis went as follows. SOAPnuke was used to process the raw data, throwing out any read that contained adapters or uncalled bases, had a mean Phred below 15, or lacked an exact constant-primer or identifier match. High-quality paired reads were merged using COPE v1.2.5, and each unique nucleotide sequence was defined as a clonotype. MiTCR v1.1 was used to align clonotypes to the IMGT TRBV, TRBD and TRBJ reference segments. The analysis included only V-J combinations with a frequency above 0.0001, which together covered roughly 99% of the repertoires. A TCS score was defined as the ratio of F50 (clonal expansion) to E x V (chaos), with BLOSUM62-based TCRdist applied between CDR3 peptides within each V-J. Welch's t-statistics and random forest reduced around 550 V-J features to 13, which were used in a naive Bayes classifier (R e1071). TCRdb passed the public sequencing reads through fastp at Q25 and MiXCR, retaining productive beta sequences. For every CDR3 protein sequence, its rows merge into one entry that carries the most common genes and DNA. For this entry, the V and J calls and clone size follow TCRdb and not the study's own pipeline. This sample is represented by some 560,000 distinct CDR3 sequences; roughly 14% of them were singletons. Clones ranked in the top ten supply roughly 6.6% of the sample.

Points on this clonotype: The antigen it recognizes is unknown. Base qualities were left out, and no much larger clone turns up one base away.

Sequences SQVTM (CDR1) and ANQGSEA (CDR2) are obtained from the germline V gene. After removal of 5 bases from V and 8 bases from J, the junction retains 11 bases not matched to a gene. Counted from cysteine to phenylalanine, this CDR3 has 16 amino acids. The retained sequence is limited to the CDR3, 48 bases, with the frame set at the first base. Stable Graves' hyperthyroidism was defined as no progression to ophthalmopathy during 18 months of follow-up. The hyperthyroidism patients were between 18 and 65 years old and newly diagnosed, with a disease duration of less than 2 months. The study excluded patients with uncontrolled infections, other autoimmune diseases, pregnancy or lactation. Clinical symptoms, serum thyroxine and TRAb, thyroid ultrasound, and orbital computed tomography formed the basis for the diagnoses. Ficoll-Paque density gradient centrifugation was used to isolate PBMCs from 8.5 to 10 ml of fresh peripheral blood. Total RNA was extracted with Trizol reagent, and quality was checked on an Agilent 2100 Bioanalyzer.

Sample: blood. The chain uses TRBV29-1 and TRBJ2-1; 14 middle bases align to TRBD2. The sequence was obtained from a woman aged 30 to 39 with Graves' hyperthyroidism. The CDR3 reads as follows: CSVLSGLAGGGDEQFF. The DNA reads TGCAGCGTTCTATCCGGACTAGCGGGAGGAGGCGATGAGCAGTTCTTC.